Listed below are T cell receptor beta chains from one sample, sequenced in a study of tumor-infiltrating lymphocytes in oesophageal squamous cell carcinoma. Each CDR3 protein gets one entry after TCRdb re-called the PCR reads with MiXCR. The sample yields roughly 20,000 distinct CDR3 sequences, approximately 45% seen once. The sample consisted of normal esophageal tissue next to the tumor. The origin of the receptors is a female donor with esophageal squamous cell carcinoma. CDR3s include the opening cysteine and the closing phenylalanine or tryptophan. Each record gives: D gene, J gene, V gene, clone size, CDR3 DNA, CDR3 protein. D genes are given only for firm matches. Some rows have no size entry. The others give once, few or many, or a class for an expanded clone.

>TRBD1|TRBJ2-7|TRBV28|-
TGTGCCAGCAAACGGACAGGGGAGTCGTACGAGCAGTACTTC
CASKRTGESYEQYF
>-|TRBJ1-2|TRBV12-3/TRBV12-4|-
TGTGCCAGCAGTTTTACCGTAGGAGATCCGGGTGGCGGCTACACCTTC
CASSFTVGDPGGGYTF
>-|TRBJ2-1|TRBV5-4|many
TGTGCCAGCAGCTCCGGACGGGACTACAATGAGCAGTTCTTC
CASSSGRDYNEQFF
>TRBD2|TRBJ2-1|TRBV27|many
TGTGCCAGCAGTCTCACTAGCGGAGCACTCTACAATGAGCAGTTCTTC
CASSLTSGALYNEQFF
>-|TRBJ1-1|TRBV12-3/TRBV12-4|-
TGTGCCAGCAGTCCATACACCGGTGAAGCTTTCTTT
CASSPYTGEAFF
>-|TRBJ1-5|TRBV6-1|many
TGTGCCAGCAGTGAATGGGCAGGGAGCAATCAGCCCCAGCATTTT
CASSEWAGSNQPQHF
>TRBD1|TRBJ2-7|TRBV2|many
TGTGCCAGCAGTGAGGACAGGGACCAATACGAGCAGTACTTC
CASSEDRDQYEQYF
>TRBD1|TRBJ2-1|TRBV12-3/TRBV12-4|-
TGTGCCAGCACAGACAGGGGGTTCCACAATGAGCAGTTCTTC
CASTDRGFHNEQFF
>TRBD1|TRBJ2-7|TRBV5-4|many
TGTGCCAGCAGCATAGGGACAGGTGGACGCTACGAGCAGTACTTC
CASSIGTGGRYEQYF
>-|TRBJ2-1|TRBV7-6|-
TGTGCCAGCACTATGGGGGGCGTTTACAATGAGCAGTTCTTC
CASTMGGVYNEQFF
>-|TRBJ2-2|TRBV7-9|many
TGTGCCAGCAGCTTTGGAGCGGGCACGAACACCGGGGAGCTGTTTTTT
CASSFGAGTNTGELFF
>-|TRBJ2-2|TRBV7-6|medium-sized
TGTGCCAGCAGCATCTCCAGGACCGGGGAGCTGTTTTTT
CASSISRTGELFF
>-|TRBJ2-5|TRBV18|-
TGTGCCAGCTCAGACTTTTCGACCAAATTAGAGACCCAGTACTTC
CASSDFSTKLETQYF
>TRBD2|TRBJ2-1|TRBV6-1|-
TGTGCCAGCACCGTACTAGCGGGAGCTGGTGAGCAGTTCTTC
CASTVLAGAGEQFF
>TRBD2|TRBJ2-7|TRBV2|many
TGTGCCAGCAAGCGGGACTCCTACGAGCAGTACTTC
CASKRDSYEQYF
>TRBD1|TRBJ2-5|TRBV7-3|-
TGTGCCAGCAGCCAGGGACAGTTGCAGACCCAGTACTTC
CASSQGQLQTQYF
>TRBD1|TRBJ1-2|TRBV19|many
TGTGCCAGTAGTATACAGGGGGCAAGCTACACCTTC
CASSIQGASYTF
>TRBD2|TRBJ2-5|TRBV7-3|-
TGTGCCAGCAGCTATCTAGCGGGGACTAAAGAGACCCAGTACTTC
CASSYLAGTKETQYF
>TRBD2|TRBJ2-5|TRBV12-3/TRBV12-4|many
TGTGCCAGCAGCGCGACTAGCGAGGGCAACCAAGAGACCCAGTACTTC
CASSATSEGNQETQYF
>-|TRBJ2-1|TRBV28|few
TGTGCCAGCAGTTCCCTGCTCGGCCCACAAAATGAGCAGTTCTTC
CASSSLLGPQNEQFF
>-|TRBJ2-3|TRBV15|many
TGTGCCACCAGGGATCACGGGGGAAGCACAGATACGCAGTATTTT
CATRDHGGSTDTQYF
>TRBD2|TRBJ2-5|TRBV7-9|medium-sized
TGTGCCAGCAGCTTTAGCGGGGGACAAGAGACCCAGTACTTC
CASSFSGGQETQYF
>TRBD1|TRBJ1-2|TRBV7-4|-
TGTGCCAGCAGCCCTAGGACAGGGGGGTATGGCTACACCTTC
CASSPRTGGYGYTF
>TRBD1|TRBJ2-1|TRBV27|-
TGTGCCAGCAGTAGAGGGACAGGGGGGTACAATGAGCAGTTCTTC
CASSRGTGGYNEQFF
>-|TRBJ1-2|TRBV5-4|many
TGTGCCAGCAGCGGGGGCGGTGTGGGGAAGGGTGGCTACACCTTC
CASSGGGVGKGGYTF
>-|TRBJ2-3|TRBV5-1|many
TGCGCCAGCAGCTCCGGGTGGGTGCGCACAGATACGCAGTATTTT
CASSSGWVRTDTQYF
>-|TRBJ2-7|TRBV28|many
TGTGCCAGCAGTCAGGGGCTGGGGGCGGGAGAAAGATCCTACGAGCAGTACTTC
CASSQGLGAGERSYEQYF
>-|TRBJ2-3|TRBV7-2|medium-sized
TGTGCCAGCAGCTTACGACAGACGATCACAGATACGCAGTATTTT
CASSLRQTITDTQYF
>-|TRBJ1-4|TRBV7-8|once
TGTGCCAGCAGCTTAAGAACCCCCGCAGATACGCAGTTTTTT
CASSLRTPADTQFF
>TRBD1|TRBJ1-6|TRBV12-3/TRBV12-4|many
TGTGCCAGCAGTTACGCCGGGACAGGGGCGCATAATTCACCCCTCCACTTT
CASSYAGTGAHNSPLHF
>TRBD2|TRBJ2-1|TRBV5-1|many
TGCGCCAGCAGCGGGGGGACTAGCGGGAAAACAACCTACAATGAGCAGTTCTTC
CASSGGTSGKTTYNEQFF
>TRBD2|TRBJ2-2|TRBV5-4|many
TGTGCCAGCAGCGGGAGGGGCACCGGGGAGCTGTTTTTT
CASSGRGTGELFF
>TRBD1|TRBJ2-2|TRBV12-3/TRBV12-4|-
TGTGCCAGCAGTTGGACTCCAGGGGGCCTGGCCGGGGAGCTGTTTTTT
CASSWTPGGLAGELFF
>-|TRBJ2-3|TRBV12-3/TRBV12-4|-
TGTGCCAGCAGTTATGCCGGGGAGCTGTATTTT
CASSYAGELYF
>TRBD1|TRBJ2-6|TRBV11-1|-
TGTGCCAGCAGCTCACTTAGACAGGGTCCAAATTCACCCCTCCACTTC
CASSSLRQGPNSPLHF
>-|TRBJ2-1|TRBV6-6|-
TGTGCCAGCAGGGTCGGGACAACCTACAATGAGCAGTTCTTC
CASRVGTTYNEQFF
>-|TRBJ2-7|TRBV11-2|many
TGTGCCAGCAGCTTAGATGCGGTCAGCTCCTACGAGCAGTACTTC
CASSLDAVSSYEQYF
>TRBD2|TRBJ2-2|TRBV7-3|-
TGTGCCAGCAGCCCACTTGGACTAGCGGGAGCAAGCGGGGAGCTGTTTTTT
CASSPLGLAGASGELFF
>-|TRBJ2-1|TRBV18|-
TGTGCCAGCTCACCACCCTCTACCAGCGCCCATGGGGGGCAGTTCTTC
CASSPPSTSAHGGQFF
>-|TRBJ2-2|TRBV7-2|medium-sized
TGTGCCAGCAGCTTCCCCGGGGAGCTGTTTTTT
CASSFPGELFF
>-|TRBJ2-2|TRBV5-1|once
TGCGCCAGCAGCTTGTTGCAGAACACCGGGGAGCTGTTTTTT
CASSLLQNTGELFF
>-|TRBJ2-3|TRBV7-2|-
TGTGCCAGCAACCCGGAGGGCCGCACAGATACGCAGTATTTT
CASNPEGRTDTQYF
>-|TRBJ1-2|TRBV27|-
TGTGCCAGCAGTTCACCACAGGGATTGGGGACCAACTATGGCTACACCTTC
CASSSPQGLGTNYGYTF
>TRBD1|TRBJ2-5|TRBV7-3|-
TGTGCCAGCAGCCTACAGGGGGCTGGGGAGACCCAGTACTTC
CASSLQGAGETQYF
>TRBD1|TRBJ2-7|TRBV5-6|many
TGTGCCAGCAGCCACCGGGACAGGCACTCCTACGAGCAGTACTTC
CASSHRDRHSYEQYF
>TRBD2|TRBJ2-3|TRBV6-4|-
TGTGCCAGCAGTGACTCTGACCGGGGGGGCCCAGATACGCAGTATTTT
CASSDSDRGGPDTQYF
>-|TRBJ1-2|TRBV7-3|-
TGTGCCAGCAGCTTCGGGGGGAGCTATGGCTACACCTTC
CASSFGGSYGYTF
>TRBD1|TRBJ2-5|TRBV6-1|-
TGTGCCAGTCGGACAGGGGGCGAAGAGACCCAGTACTTC
CASRTGGEETQYF
>-|TRBJ2-7|TRBV20-1|-
TGCAGTGCCCCCGTTCTAGCAGGGGCCTACGAGCAGTACTTC
CSAPVLAGAYEQYF